This T cell receptor beta chain was documented in a study of blood T cell repertoires in COVID-19. Study in general: Collection of acute and convalescent COVID-19 samples took place in the United States, Italy and Spain. T cells, B-cell-depleted T cells, or PBMCs supplied cDNA or gDNA.

Assay used: immunoSEQ multiplex PCR; TCRdb lists only in-frame clones, some missing. The sample has 35,000 to 50,000 clones; roughly 80% are singletons. Trimming removed 4 bases from V and 0 bases from J, with 7 bases in between. CDR1 and CDR2 from the germline V gene are SGHRS and YFSETQ. CDR3 length: 13 residues. Sequenced input: peripheral blood. V is TRBV5-1 and J is TRBJ1-2; weak D call: TRBD1 (5 bases). The sequence was obtained from a human donor with acute or convalescent COVID-19. The donor label of this sample is uncertain. CDR3 DNA sequence: TGCGCCAGCAGCCAGACAGCTAACTATGGCTACACCTTC. Protein product: CASSQTANYGYTF.